This T cell receptor (beta chain) was profiled in a study of brain T cells in children with intractable seizures. The protocol was immunoSEQ multiplex PCR, while the TCRdb copy is restricted to in-frame clones and leaves out a portion. Among about 340,000 clones listed, 93% were seen once. As for time point: blood from clinic visit 5 months post-surgery; TSC patient then seizure free. Sequencing was limited to surgery cases with top T cell transcript signatures in brain tissue. The sequencing used peripheral blood, collected more than 4 months after surgery. The TCR originated in a boy under three years old with tuberous sclerosis and intractable seizures.

DNA for the CDR3: TGTGCCAGCAGCTTAGGGTCCCCCGGGGGCGAGCAGTACTTC. It codes for CASSLGSPGGEQYF. This rearrangement joins TRBV7-2 to TRBJ2-7; maybe TRBD2 (6 bases). Per the germline V gene, CDR1 is SGHTA and CDR2 is FQGNSA. V was clipped by 1 base and J by 6 bases, with 13 bases between them. The CDR3 runs to 14 residues.